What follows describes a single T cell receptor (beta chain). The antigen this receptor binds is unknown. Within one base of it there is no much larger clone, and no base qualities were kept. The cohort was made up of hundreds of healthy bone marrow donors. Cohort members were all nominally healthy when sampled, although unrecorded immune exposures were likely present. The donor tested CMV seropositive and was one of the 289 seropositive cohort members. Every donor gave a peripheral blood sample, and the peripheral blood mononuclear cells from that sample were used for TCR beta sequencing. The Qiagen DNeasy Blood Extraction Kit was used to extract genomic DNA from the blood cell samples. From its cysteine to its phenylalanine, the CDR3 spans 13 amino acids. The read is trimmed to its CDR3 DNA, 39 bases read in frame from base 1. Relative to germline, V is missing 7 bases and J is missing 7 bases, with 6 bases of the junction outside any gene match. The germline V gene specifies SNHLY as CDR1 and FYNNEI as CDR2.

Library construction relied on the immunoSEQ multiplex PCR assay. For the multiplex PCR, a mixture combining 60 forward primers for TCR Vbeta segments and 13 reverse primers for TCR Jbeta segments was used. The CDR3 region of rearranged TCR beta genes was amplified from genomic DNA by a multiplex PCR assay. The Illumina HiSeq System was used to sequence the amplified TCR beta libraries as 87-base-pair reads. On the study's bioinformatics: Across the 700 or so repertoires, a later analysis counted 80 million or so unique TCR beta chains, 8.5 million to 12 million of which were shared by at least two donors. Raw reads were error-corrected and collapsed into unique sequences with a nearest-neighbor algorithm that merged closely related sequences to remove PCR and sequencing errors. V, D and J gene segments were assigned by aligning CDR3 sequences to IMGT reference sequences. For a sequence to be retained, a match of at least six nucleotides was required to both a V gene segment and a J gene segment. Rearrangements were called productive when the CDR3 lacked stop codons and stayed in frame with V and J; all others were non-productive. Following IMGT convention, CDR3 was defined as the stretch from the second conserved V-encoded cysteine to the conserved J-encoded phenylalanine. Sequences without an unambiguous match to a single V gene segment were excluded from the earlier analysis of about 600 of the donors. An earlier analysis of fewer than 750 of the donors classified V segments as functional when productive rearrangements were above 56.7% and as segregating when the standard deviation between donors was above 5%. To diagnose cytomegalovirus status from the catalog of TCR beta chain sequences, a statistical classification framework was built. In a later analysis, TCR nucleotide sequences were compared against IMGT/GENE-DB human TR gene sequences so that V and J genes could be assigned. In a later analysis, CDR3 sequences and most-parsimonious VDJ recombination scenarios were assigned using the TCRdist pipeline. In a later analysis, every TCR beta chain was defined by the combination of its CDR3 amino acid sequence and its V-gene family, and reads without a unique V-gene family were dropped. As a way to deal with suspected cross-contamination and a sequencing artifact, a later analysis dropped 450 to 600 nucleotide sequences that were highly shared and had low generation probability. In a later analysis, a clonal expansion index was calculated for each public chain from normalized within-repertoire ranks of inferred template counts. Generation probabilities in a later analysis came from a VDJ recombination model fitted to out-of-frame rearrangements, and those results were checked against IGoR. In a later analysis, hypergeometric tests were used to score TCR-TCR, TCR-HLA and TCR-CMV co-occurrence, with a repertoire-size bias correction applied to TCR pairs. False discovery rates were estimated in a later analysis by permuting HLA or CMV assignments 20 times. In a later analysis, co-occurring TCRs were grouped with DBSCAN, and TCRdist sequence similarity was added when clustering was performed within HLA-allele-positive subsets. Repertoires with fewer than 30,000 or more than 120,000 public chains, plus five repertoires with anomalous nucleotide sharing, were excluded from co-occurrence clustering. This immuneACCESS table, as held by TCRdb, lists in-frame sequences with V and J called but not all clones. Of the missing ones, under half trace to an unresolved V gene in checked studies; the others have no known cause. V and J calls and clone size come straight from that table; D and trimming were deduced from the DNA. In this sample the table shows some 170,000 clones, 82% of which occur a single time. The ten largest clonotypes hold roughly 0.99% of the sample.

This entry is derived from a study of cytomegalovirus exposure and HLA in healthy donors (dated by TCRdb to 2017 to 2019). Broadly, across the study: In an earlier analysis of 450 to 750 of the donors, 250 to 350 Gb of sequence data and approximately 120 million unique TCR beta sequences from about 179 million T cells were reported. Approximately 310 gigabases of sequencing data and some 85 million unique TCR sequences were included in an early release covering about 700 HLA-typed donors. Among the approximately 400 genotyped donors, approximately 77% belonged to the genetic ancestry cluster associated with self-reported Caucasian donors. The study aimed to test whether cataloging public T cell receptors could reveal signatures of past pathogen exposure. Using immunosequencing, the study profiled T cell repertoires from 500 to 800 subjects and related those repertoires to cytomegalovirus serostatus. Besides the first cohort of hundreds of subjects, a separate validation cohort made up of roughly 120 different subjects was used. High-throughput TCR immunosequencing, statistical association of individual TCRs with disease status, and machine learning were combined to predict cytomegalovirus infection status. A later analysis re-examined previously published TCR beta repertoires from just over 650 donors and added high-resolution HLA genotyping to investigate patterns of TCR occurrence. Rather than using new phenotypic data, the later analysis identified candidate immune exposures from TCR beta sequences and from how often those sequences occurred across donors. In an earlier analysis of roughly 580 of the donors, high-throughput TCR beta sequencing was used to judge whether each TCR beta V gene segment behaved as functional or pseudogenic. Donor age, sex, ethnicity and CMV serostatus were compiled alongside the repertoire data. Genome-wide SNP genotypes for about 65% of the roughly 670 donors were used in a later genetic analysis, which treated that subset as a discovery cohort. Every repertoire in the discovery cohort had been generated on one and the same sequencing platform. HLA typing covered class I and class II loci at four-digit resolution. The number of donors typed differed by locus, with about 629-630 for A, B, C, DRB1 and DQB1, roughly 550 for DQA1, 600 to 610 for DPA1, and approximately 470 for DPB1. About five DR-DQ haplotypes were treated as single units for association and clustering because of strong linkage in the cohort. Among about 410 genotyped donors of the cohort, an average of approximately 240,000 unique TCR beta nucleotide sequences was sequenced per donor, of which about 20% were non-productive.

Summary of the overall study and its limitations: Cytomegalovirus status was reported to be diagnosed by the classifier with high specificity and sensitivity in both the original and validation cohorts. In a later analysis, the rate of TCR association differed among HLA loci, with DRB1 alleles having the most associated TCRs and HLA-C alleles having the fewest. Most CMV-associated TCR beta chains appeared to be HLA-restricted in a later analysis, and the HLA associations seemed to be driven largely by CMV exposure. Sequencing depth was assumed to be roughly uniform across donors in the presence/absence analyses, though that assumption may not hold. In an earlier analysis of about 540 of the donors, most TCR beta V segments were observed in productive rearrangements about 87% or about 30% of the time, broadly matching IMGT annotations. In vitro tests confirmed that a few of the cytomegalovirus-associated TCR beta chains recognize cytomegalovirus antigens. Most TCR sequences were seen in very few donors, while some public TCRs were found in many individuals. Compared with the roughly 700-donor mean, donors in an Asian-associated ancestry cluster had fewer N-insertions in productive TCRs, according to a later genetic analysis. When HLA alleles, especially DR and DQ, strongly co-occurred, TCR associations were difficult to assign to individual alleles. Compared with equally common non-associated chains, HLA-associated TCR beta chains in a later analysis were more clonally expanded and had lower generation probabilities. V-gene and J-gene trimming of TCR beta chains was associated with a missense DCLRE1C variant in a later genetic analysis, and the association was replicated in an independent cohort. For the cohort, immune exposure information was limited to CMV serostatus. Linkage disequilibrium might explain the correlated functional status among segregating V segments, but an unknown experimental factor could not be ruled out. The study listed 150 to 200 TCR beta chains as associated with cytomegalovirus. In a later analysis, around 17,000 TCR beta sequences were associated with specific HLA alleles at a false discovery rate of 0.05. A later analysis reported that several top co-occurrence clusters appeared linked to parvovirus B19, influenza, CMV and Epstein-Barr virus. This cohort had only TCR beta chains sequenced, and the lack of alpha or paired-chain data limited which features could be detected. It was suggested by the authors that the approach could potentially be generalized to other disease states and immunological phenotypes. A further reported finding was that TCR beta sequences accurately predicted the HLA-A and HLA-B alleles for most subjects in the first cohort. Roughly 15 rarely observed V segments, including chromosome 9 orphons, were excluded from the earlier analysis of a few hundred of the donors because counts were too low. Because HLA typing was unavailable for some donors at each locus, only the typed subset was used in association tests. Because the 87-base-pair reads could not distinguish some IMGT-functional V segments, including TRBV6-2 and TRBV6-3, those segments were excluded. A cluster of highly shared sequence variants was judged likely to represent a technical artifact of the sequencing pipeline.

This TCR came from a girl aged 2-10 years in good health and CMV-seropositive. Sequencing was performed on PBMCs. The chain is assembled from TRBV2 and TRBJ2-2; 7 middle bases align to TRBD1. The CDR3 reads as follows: CASKDRVYGELFF. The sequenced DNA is TGTGCCAGCAAAGACAGGGTCTACGGGGAGCTGTTTTTT.